This T cell receptor (beta chain) came from a study of T cell responses to AZD1222 COVID-19 vaccine. Comments on this clone: Its specificity is not known.

Assay: immunoSEQ multiplex PCR; the TCRdb copy retains only in-frame clones and omits some. The sample gives 60,000 to 70,000 clones, 65% to 90% of which show up once; approximately 18% is in the top ten. Findings and limits, study-wide: With two AZD1222 doses given, Spike-specific TCR breadth and depth both rose.

The CDR3 has 15 residues. The germline V gene has CDR1 SGHAT and CDR2 FQNNGV. Trimming left V 5 bases short and J 2 bases short, with 12 bases between. Sequences were derived from peripheral blood, sampled on day 0 of AZD1222 vaccination. V and J are TRBV11-2 and TRBJ2-2, with no clear D. This sequence originates from an adult in good health. The CDR3 coding sequence is TGTGCCAGCAGCCCCGGAGTGGACAACACCGGGGAGCTGTTTTTT. The encoded protein is CASSPGVDNTGELFF.